These 24 T cell receptor beta chains were sequenced from one sample in a study of blood T cell repertoires in COVID-19 (dated by TCRdb to the early 2020s). The library was prepared using the immunoSEQ multiplex PCR assay. In TCRdb, the immuneACCESS table is reduced to in-frame sequences with V and J assigned. These tables do not hold every clone; where another copy was compared, an unresolved V gene accounts for under half, and the others remain unexplained. The sample table lists a few hundred thousand clones, 80% to 90% of them with a count of one. The ten largest clones represent 3.5% to 4.5% of the sample. The specimen sequenced was PBMCs or T cells enriched from blood (not recorded which). The origin of the receptors is a man aged 30 to 45 who had recovered from COVID-19.

This clone was observed a handful of times. This rearrangement joins TRBV7-2 to TRBJ2-7; D gene ambiguous. Germline CDR1 SGHTA, CDR2 FQGNSA. CDR3 length equals 14 residues. The V end was cut by 1 base, the J end by 0 bases, with 7 bases between. The CDR3: CASSLGHYSYEQYF. DNA of the CDR3: TGTGCCAGCAGCTTAGGGCATTACTCCTACGAGCAGTACTTC.

This clone has a single count. The chain joins TRBV30 to TRBJ1-4, with 9 bases identical to TRBD1. V lost 2 bases and J lost 7; bases outside the gene matches: 5. The CDR3 length is 14 residues. CDR1 GTSNPN and CDR2 SVGIG come from the germline V gene (reference sequence). CDR3 sequence reads: CAWSSGQGPEKLFF. CDR3 in DNA: TGTGCCTGGAGTTCAGGACAGGGGCCTGAAAAACTGTTTTTT. Combining the CDR3 with reference TRBV30 and TRBJ1-4 gives the whole variable domain SQTIHQWPATLVQPVGSPLSLECTVEGTSNPNLYWYRQAAGRGLQLLFYSVGIGQISSEVPQNLSASRPQDRQFILSSKKLLLSDSGFYLCAWSSGQGPEKLFFGSGTQLSVL.

The chain has TRBV3-1 (or the pseudogene TRBV3-2) and TRBJ2-7, with D perhaps TRBD2 (5 bases). Germline values: CDR1 LGHDT, CDR2 YNNKEL (reference sequence). The CDR3 sequence is 13 residues long. Trimming took 6 bases from V and 5 from J, leaving 14 bases between them. CDR3 nucleotide sequence: TGTGCCAGCAGTCCCGGGATGAGCAACGAGCAGTACTTC. The encoded protein is CASSPGMSNEQYF.

The rearrangement links TRBV3-1 (or the pseudogene TRBV3-2) to TRBJ2-5; TRBD2 agrees at 12 bases. The CDR3 contains 18 residues. Germline V gives CDR1 LGHDT, CDR2 YNNKEL (reference sequence). V lost 1 base and J lost 1; bases outside the gene matches: 7. The CDR3 reads CASSQGKLAGGSQETQYF. The CDR3 DNA reads TGTGCCAGCAGCCAAGGGAAGCTAGCGGGGGGGTCCCAAGAGACCCAGTACTTC.

The chain links TRBV7-9 to TRBJ1-1; D not resolved. V shed 6 bases and J shed 2 bases, with 4 bases lying between them. The CDR3 runs to 11 residues. CDR1 SEHNR and CDR2 FQNEAQ come from the germline V gene (reference sequence). DNA of the CDR3: TGTGCCAGCAGTCTTAACACTGAAGCTTTCTTT. Residues: CASSLNTEAFF.

The chain links TRBV5-1 to TRBJ2-7; D unresolved. The germline gives CDR1 SGHRS, CDR2 YFSETQ. This CDR3 region has 12 residues. Trimming left V 4 bases short and J 5 bases short, with 10 bases between. The CDR3: CASSPPGDEQYF. The CDR3 DNA sequence: TGCGCCAGCAGCCCTCCCGGTGACGAGCAGTACTTC.

The chain combines TRBV2 with TRBJ1-5, with 11 bases identical to TRBD1. The CDR3 sequence is 14 residues long. Trimming removed 5 bases from V and 7 bases from J; junction bases left unmatched: 4. The V gene's germline CDR1 is SNHLY and CDR2 FYNNEI. CDR3 region: CASSSGTGGQPQHF. The CDR3, as DNA: TGTGCCAGCAGTTCCGGGACAGGGGGGCAGCCCCAGCATTTT.

The rearrangement links TRBV30 to TRBJ1-2; D gene ambiguous. Germline V gene lookup returns CDR1 GTSNPN and CDR2 SVGIG (reference sequence). V lost 4 bases, J lost 1 base, and 7 bases lay in between. The CDR3 has 12 amino acids. CDR3 nucleotides: TGTGCCTGGACAGATTATAACTATGGCTACACCTTC. It translates to CAWTDYNYGYTF.

The table lists this clone with a few counts. The chain employs TRBV6-6 and TRBJ1-3, with D perhaps matching TRBD1 (5 bases). Per the germline V gene, CDR1 is MNHNY and CDR2 is SVGAGI (reference sequence). CDR3 size: 16 residues. The germline V and J ends were trimmed by 4 bases and 0 bases, with 13 bases remaining between them. In nucleotides, the CDR3 is TGTGCCAGCAGTTGGGGGGTTTCGGACTCTGGAAACACCATATATTTT. This codes for CASSWGVSDSGNTIYF.

This chain connects TRBV19 to TRBJ2-7, with 9 bases matching TRBD2. The length of the CDR3 is 16 residues. Germline CDR1 and CDR2: LNHDA and SQIVND (reference sequence). The junction had 19 bases not matched to a gene; V was cut back by 11 bases and J by 5 bases. Written as DNA, the CDR3 is TGTGCCCCCCCCACGGGGAGCGGGGGGCCTGAGGACGAGCAGTACTTC. The encoded protein is CAPPTGSGGPEDEQYF.

This chain joins TRBV4-2 and TRBJ2-5, with TRBD2 identical over 15 bases. There are 19 residues in the CDR3. Trimming removed 1 base from V and 2 bases from J; junction bases left unmatched: 8. From germline, CDR1 is LGHNA and CDR2 YNFKEQ. The CDR3 protein is CASSQGGTSGRPVQETQYF. The CDR3 DNA sequence: TGTGCCAGCAGCCAAGGAGGGACTAGCGGGAGGCCGGTTCAAGAGACCCAGTACTTC.

The J gene is TRBJ2-5, the V gene TRBV5-1; 7 bases agree with TRBD1. This CDR3 contains 15 residues. The V gene end was trimmed by 4 bases and the J gene end by 1 base; junction bases not matched to a gene: 7. Germline-derived CDR1 and CDR2 are SGHRS and YFSETQ. CDR3 region: CASSEGAVVQETQYF. In DNA, the CDR3 is TGCGCCAGCAGCGAGGGGGCGGTGGTCCAAGAGACCCAGTACTTC.

This chain uses TRBV12-3 or TRBV12-4 with TRBJ1-5, with TRBD1 as a possible D gene (6 bases). V lost 3 bases, J lost 4 bases, and 7 bases lay in between. The CDR3 has 13 residues. The CDR3 nucleotides are TGTGCCAGCAGTTTCCAGGGGAATCAGCCCCAGCATTTT. This sequence encodes CASSFQGNQPQHF.

CDR3 in amino acids: CASSADERDNEQFF. The CDR3 DNA follows: TGTGCCAGCAGCGCTGATGAACGGGACAATGAGCAGTTCTTC. The J gene is TRBJ2-1, the V gene TRBV7-8, with D uncertain. Germline V lookup: CDR1 SGHVS, CDR2 FQNEAQ. This CDR3 is built from 14 residues. Trimming removed 5 bases at V and 5 bases at J, with 13 bases between.

This chain connects TRBV19 to TRBJ2-7; 11 bases are a match to TRBD1. Losses at the gene ends were 10 bases for V and 4 bases for J; bases not matched to a gene: 12. Germline loops: CDR1 LNHDA, CDR2 SQIVND (reference sequence). The CDR3 contains 15 residues. The CDR3 bases are TGTGCCACCCAATTCGTCGGGACAGGGGGATACGAGCAGTACTTC. Residues: CATQFVGTGGYEQYF. Together with reference TRBV19 and TRBJ2-7, the CDR3 gives the full variable domain: DGGITQSPKYLFRKEGQNVTLSCEQNLNHDAMYWYRQDPGQGLRLIYYSQIVNDFQKGDIAEGYSVSREKKESFPLTVTSAQKNPTAFYLCATQFVGTGGYEQYFGPGTRLTVT.

V usage is TRBV18 and J usage is TRBJ2-5, with D tentatively TRBD1 (6 bases). Trimming shortened V by 3 bases and J by 1 base, and 9 bases separated the two germline ends. CDR3 length: 14 residues. Per the germline V gene, CDR1 is KGHSH and CDR2 is LQKENI. The CDR3 DNA follows: TGTGCCAGCTCACCCGGACAGAGCCAAGAGACCCAGTACTTC. Protein product: CASSPGQSQETQYF.

A note on this clone: The sample holds other DNA sequences that translate to the same CDR3. This sequence joins TRBV5-1 and TRBJ2-3; the match to TRBD2 covers 10 bases. V shed 2 bases and J 0 bases; nucleotides not matched to a gene: 3. CDR1 and CDR2 from the germline V gene are SGHRS and YFSETQ. The length of the CDR3 is 16 residues. As DNA, the CDR3 is TGCGCCAGCAGCTTACTAGCGGGGACTAGCACAGATACGCAGTATTTT. Its protein is CASSLLAGTSTDTQYF.

This sequence joins TRBV12-3 or TRBV12-4 and TRBJ1-1; possible D gene TRBD1, 5 bases. The germline V and J ends were trimmed by 6 bases and 5 bases, with 10 bases remaining between them. The CDR3 is made up of 12 amino acids. The CDR3 DNA follows: TGTGCCAGCAGCTCTTGGACAACTGAAGCTTTCTTT. It is translated as CASSSWTTEAFF.

This clone showed up just a few times. CDR3 DNA sequence: TGTGCCAGCTGCCCCCTCGGAGAGGCCAATTCACCCCTCCACTTT. Translation: CASCPLGEANSPLHF. The chain couples TRBV14 to TRBJ1-6, with D unresolved. The CDR3 runs to 15 residues. The V end was cut by 8 bases, the J end by 7 bases, with 18 bases between. Germline V gives CDR1 SGHDN, CDR2 FVKESK.

As concerns this clone: Its ends do not fully match the called genes, so a read error is possible. The chain joins TRBV5-1 to TRBJ2-7; 7 bases match TRBD1. Germline CDR1 reads SGHRS; CDR2 reads YFSETQ. The CDR3 length is 13 residues. The CDR3 loop is CASRLGQTYEQYF. CDR3 nucleotides: TGCGCCAGCAGGTTGGGACAGACCTACGAGCAGTACTTC.

The genes are TRBV24-1 and TRBJ2-1, with 12 bases that match TRBD2. The V and J ends lost 7 bases and 4 bases, in that order; junction bases with no gene match: 4. Germline V gene sequence: CDR1 KGHDR, CDR2 SFDVKD. The CDR3 runs 15 residues. Here the CDR3 DNA reads TGTGCCACCAGCTGGACTAGCGGGACTTACAATGAGCAGTTCTTC. This sequence encodes CATSWTSGTYNEQFF.

This chain joins TRBV11-3 and TRBJ2-7; 10 nucleotides line up with TRBD2. The J segment lost 3 bases and the V segment lost 5 bases, leaving 7 bases of the junction unmatched. The CDR3 is 15 amino acids. Germline V lookup: CDR1 SGHNT, CDR2 YENEEA. The CDR3 protein is CASSTRLAGDYEQYF. Written as DNA, the CDR3 is TGTGCCAGCAGCACAAGACTAGCGGGCGACTACGAGCAGTACTTC. Drawing the rest from reference TRBV11-3 and TRBJ2-7, the complete variable domain is EAGVVQSPRYKIIEKKQPVAFWCNPISGHNTLYWYLQNLGQGPELLIRYENEEAVDDSQLPKDRFSAERLKGVDSTLKIQPAELGDSAVYLCASSTRLAGDYEQYFGPGTRLTVT.

J is TRBJ2-7 and V is TRBV9, with D possibly TRBD2 on 5 matching bases. V was pared by 0 bases and J by 3 bases, with 10 bases between. The CDR3 has 14 amino acids. Per germline, CDR1 SGDLS and CDR2 YYNGEE. The CDR3 DNA follows: TGTGCCAGCAGCGTAGGGTCCGGGGTCTACGAGCAGTACTTC. It codes for CASSVGSGVYEQYF.

DNA for the CDR3: TGTGCCAGCAGCTTAGGAGATGGCTACACCTTC. It yields the protein CASSLGDGYTF. V usage is TRBV7-6 and J usage is TRBJ1-2; D is unresolved. V was clipped by 1 base and J by 6 bases, with 3 bases between them. This CDR3 is 11 amino acids long. The V gene's germline CDR1 is SGHVS and CDR2 FNYEAQ.